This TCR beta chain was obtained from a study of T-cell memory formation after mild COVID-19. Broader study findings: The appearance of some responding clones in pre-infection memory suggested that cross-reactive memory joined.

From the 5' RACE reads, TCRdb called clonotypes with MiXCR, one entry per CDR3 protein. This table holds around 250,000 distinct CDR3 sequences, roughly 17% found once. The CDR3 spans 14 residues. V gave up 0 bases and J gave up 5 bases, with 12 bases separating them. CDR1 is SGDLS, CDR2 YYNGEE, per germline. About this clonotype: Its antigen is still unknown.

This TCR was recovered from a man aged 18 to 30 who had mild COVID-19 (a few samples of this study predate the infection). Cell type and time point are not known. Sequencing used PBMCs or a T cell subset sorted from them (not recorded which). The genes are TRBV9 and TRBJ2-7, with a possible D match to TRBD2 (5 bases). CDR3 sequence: CASSVVKGRDEQYF. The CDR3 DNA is TGTGCCAGCAGCGTAGTGAAAGGGAGAGACGAGCAGTACTTC.